This is a list of T cell receptor beta chains from one sample in a study of blood T cell repertoires in COVID-19. Libraries were prepared by immunoSEQ multiplex PCR; TCRdb keeps only in-frame clonotypes and omits some of them. The sample yields a few hundred thousand clones, around 87% seen once. The source material was peripheral blood. The source is a woman between 50 and 59 years old who had recovered from COVID-19. The CDR3 runs from the conserved cysteine through the conserved F or W. The D gene is left open where the match is weak. Some rows have no size entry. The others give once, few or many, or a class for an expanded clone.

CDR3nt: TGTGCCAGCAACCCGCCGGGGGGGAGCCAGGATACGCAGTATTTT; CDR3aa: CASNPPGGSQDTQYF; v_gene: TRBV7-2; d_gene: TRBD2; abundance: .; j_gene: TRBJ2-3
CDR3nt: TGCGCCAGCAGCTTGAACTACGGTGAAGCTTTCTTT; CDR3aa: CASSLNYGEAFF; v_gene: TRBV5-1; d_gene: .; abundance: .; j_gene: TRBJ1-1
CDR3nt: TGTGCCAGCACCGACGAGGGGGTTGGGGCTGAAGCTTTCTTT; CDR3aa: CASTDEGVGAEAFF; v_gene: TRBV7-9; d_gene: .; abundance: few; j_gene: TRBJ1-1
CDR3nt: TGTGCCAGCAGCTCCCGACAGGGACACTATGGCTACACCTTC; CDR3aa: CASSSRQGHYGYTF; v_gene: TRBV6-6; d_gene: TRBD1; abundance: few; j_gene: TRBJ1-2
CDR3nt: TGTGCCAGCCGGGTGGGGGGGAACACTGAAGCTTTCTTT; CDR3aa: CASRVGGNTEAFF; v_gene: TRBV12-3/TRBV12-4; d_gene: .; abundance: .; j_gene: TRBJ1-1
CDR3nt: TGTGCCAGCAGCGCCGCAGGAAGTAATTCACCCCTCCACTTT; CDR3aa: CASSAAGSNSPLHF; v_gene: TRBV7-3; d_gene: .; abundance: .; j_gene: TRBJ1-6
CDR3nt: TGCGCCAGCAGAGGACAGGATAATGAAAAACTGTTTTTT; CDR3aa: CASRGQDNEKLFF; v_gene: TRBV5-1; d_gene: TRBD1; abundance: .; j_gene: TRBJ1-4
CDR3nt: TGTGCCAGCAGCCAATCCTCTGGAAACACCATATATTTT; CDR3aa: CASSQSSGNTIYF; v_gene: TRBV28; d_gene: .; abundance: .; j_gene: TRBJ1-3
CDR3nt: TGTGCCAGCAGCTTACAGGGGCCCCGTAGCACAGATACGCAGTATTTT; CDR3aa: CASSLQGPRSTDTQYF; v_gene: TRBV5-6; d_gene: TRBD1; abundance: once; j_gene: TRBJ2-3
CDR3nt: TGTGCCAGCAGCGCCACGACAGTCTCCTACGAGCAGTACTTC; CDR3aa: CASSATTVSYEQYF; v_gene: TRBV9; d_gene: .; abundance: .; j_gene: TRBJ2-7
CDR3nt: TGTGCCACCACGTGGGGGGGGCCGCGCTACGAGCAGTACTTC; CDR3aa: CATTWGGPRYEQYF; v_gene: TRBV28; d_gene: .; abundance: .; j_gene: TRBJ2-7
CDR3nt: TGCGCCAGCCGAGGACAGCAGACCTCCTACGAGCAGTACTTC; CDR3aa: CASRGQQTSYEQYF; v_gene: TRBV23-1; d_gene: .; abundance: .; j_gene: TRBJ2-7
CDR3nt: TGTGCCAGCAGCTTAGATCGGTACCCGAACACTGAAGCTTTCTTT; CDR3aa: CASSLDRYPNTEAFF; v_gene: TRBV7-2; d_gene: .; abundance: .; j_gene: TRBJ1-1
CDR3nt: TGTGCCAGCAGTTTTTTGGACAGGGGGAGCAATCAGCCCCAGCATTTT; CDR3aa: CASSFLDRGSNQPQHF; v_gene: TRBV28; d_gene: TRBD1; abundance: .; j_gene: TRBJ1-5
CDR3nt: TGTGCCAGCAGCGTAGGCGGGGCAGAGACCCAGTACTTC; CDR3aa: CASSVGGAETQYF; v_gene: TRBV9; d_gene: .; abundance: once; j_gene: TRBJ2-5
CDR3nt: TGTGCCACCAGCAGAGAACTAGCGGCGACCTACGAGCAGTACTTC; CDR3aa: CATSRELAATYEQYF; v_gene: TRBV15; d_gene: TRBD2; abundance: .; j_gene: TRBJ2-7
CDR3nt: TGTGCCATCAGTGGGTCAGGACAGGGCAATCAGCCCCAGCATTTT; CDR3aa: CAISGSGQGNQPQHF; v_gene: TRBV10-3; d_gene: TRBD1; abundance: .; j_gene: TRBJ1-5
CDR3nt: TGTGCCAGCAGTTACTGGGACAAAGAGACCCAGTACTTC; CDR3aa: CASSYWDKETQYF; v_gene: TRBV6-2/TRBV6-3; d_gene: .; abundance: .; j_gene: TRBJ2-5
CDR3nt: TGTGCCAGCAGCTTGGAGGGGTGGAGTGTAGATACGCAGTATTTT; CDR3aa: CASSLEGWSVDTQYF; v_gene: TRBV7-3; d_gene: .; abundance: .; j_gene: TRBJ2-3
CDR3nt: TGTGCCAGCAGTTACAAAGCGGGGGCTTCCTACGAGCAGTACTTC; CDR3aa: CASSYKAGASYEQYF; v_gene: TRBV6-2/TRBV6-3; d_gene: TRBD2; abundance: .; j_gene: TRBJ2-7
CDR3nt: TGTGCCAGCAGTTTATACGGGTACCAAGAGACCCAGTACTTC; CDR3aa: CASSLYGYQETQYF; v_gene: TRBV27; d_gene: .; abundance: .; j_gene: TRBJ2-5
CDR3nt: TGTGCCGTTCCGACTAGCGGGGAGCAGTACTTC; CDR3aa: CAVPTSGEQYF; v_gene: TRBV2; d_gene: TRBD2; abundance: .; j_gene: TRBJ2-7
CDR3nt: TGTGCCAGCAGTTATACGACAGGACCTAATGAAAAACTGTTTTTT; CDR3aa: CASSYTTGPNEKLFF; v_gene: TRBV6-2/TRBV6-3; d_gene: .; abundance: many; j_gene: TRBJ1-4
CDR3nt: TGTGCCAGCAGCTTCACAGGGCGAAATACGCAGTATTTT; CDR3aa: CASSFTGRNTQYF; v_gene: TRBV5-6; d_gene: .; abundance: .; j_gene: TRBJ2-3
CDR3nt: TGTGCCAGTACCATACAAGAGGCAGGGGGCGCGAAACTGTTTTTT; CDR3aa: CASTIQEAGGAKLFF; v_gene: TRBV19; d_gene: TRBD1; abundance: .; j_gene: TRBJ1-4
CDR3nt: TGTGCCAGCAGCGTAGATGAGGAGACCCAGTACTTC; CDR3aa: CASSVDEETQYF; v_gene: TRBV9; d_gene: .; abundance: .; j_gene: TRBJ2-5
CDR3nt: TGTGCCAGCAGTTTAATCTTAGACAGCCGAACCAGCTCCTATAATTCACCCCTCCACTTT; CDR3aa: CASSLILDSRTSSYNSPLHF; v_gene: TRBV27; d_gene: .; abundance: .; j_gene: TRBJ1-6
CDR3nt: TGTGCCAGCAGCTTAGTAATACTAGCTTCCACATCCACAGATACGCAGTATTTT; CDR3aa: CASSLVILASTSTDTQYF; v_gene: TRBV7-2; d_gene: .; abundance: .; j_gene: TRBJ2-3
CDR3nt: TGTGCCAGCAGTCAACGAAGGGACAGTAATGAAAAACTGTTTTTT; CDR3aa: CASSQRRDSNEKLFF; v_gene: TRBV6-5; d_gene: TRBD1; abundance: .; j_gene: TRBJ1-4
CDR3nt: TGTGCCAGCAGCCGCCCCGGGACAGGGTTACAAGGTGAGCAGTTCTTC; CDR3aa: CASSRPGTGLQGEQFF; v_gene: TRBV5-4; d_gene: TRBD1; abundance: .; j_gene: TRBJ2-1
CDR3nt: TGCAGCGTCCTCCTTCCCCGAGCCGGCTACACCTTC; CDR3aa: CSVLLPRAGYTF; v_gene: TRBV29-1; d_gene: .; abundance: once; j_gene: TRBJ1-2
CDR3nt: TGTGCCAGCAGCTCCCGTAGCGACTCCTACAATGAGCAGTTCTTC; CDR3aa: CASSSRSDSYNEQFF; v_gene: TRBV9; d_gene: .; abundance: .; j_gene: TRBJ2-1
CDR3nt: TGTGCCAGCAGCTCCGCCGGACAGGCTGGTGCTTTCTTT; CDR3aa: CASSSAGQAGAFF; v_gene: TRBV7-6; d_gene: TRBD1; abundance: few; j_gene: TRBJ1-1
CDR3nt: TGCGCCAGCAGCCCCCTCCGACAGGGGTGGAACACTGAAGCTTTCTTT; CDR3aa: CASSPLRQGWNTEAFF; v_gene: TRBV5-1; d_gene: TRBD1; abundance: .; j_gene: TRBJ1-1
CDR3nt: TGTGCCAGCAGCTTAATCGACGGGGGTCCCTACGAGCAGTACTTC; CDR3aa: CASSLIDGGPYEQYF; v_gene: TRBV7-2; d_gene: .; abundance: .; j_gene: TRBJ2-7
CDR3nt: TGTGCCAGCAGACTAGCGGGTGCCACAGATACGCAGTATTTT; CDR3aa: CASRLAGATDTQYF; v_gene: TRBV2; d_gene: TRBD2; abundance: .; j_gene: TRBJ2-3
CDR3nt: TGTGCCACCAGTAACGACAGACTGAGCTTAGGCGGCTACACCTTC; CDR3aa: CATSNDRLSLGGYTF; v_gene: TRBV15; d_gene: .; abundance: few; j_gene: TRBJ1-2
CDR3nt: TGTGCCACCAGTGATTTTTCCGGAGGCGAGCAGTACTTC; CDR3aa: CATSDFSGGEQYF; v_gene: TRBV24-1; d_gene: .; abundance: .; j_gene: TRBJ2-7
CDR3nt: TGTGCCAGCAGCGTAGGTTCAGGGGCGAGGACGACTGAAGCTTTCTTT; CDR3aa: CASSVGSGARTTEAFF; v_gene: TRBV9; d_gene: .; abundance: .; j_gene: TRBJ1-1
CDR3nt: TGTGCCTGTGGACAGGGGACTACTAACTATGGCTACACCTTC; CDR3aa: CACGQGTTNYGYTF; v_gene: TRBV19; d_gene: TRBD1; abundance: .; j_gene: TRBJ1-2
CDR3nt: TGTGCCAGCAGTTACTCGCCGGGACAGGGAAGTTACGAGCAGTACTTC; CDR3aa: CASSYSPGQGSYEQYF; v_gene: TRBV6-2/TRBV6-3; d_gene: TRBD1; abundance: .; j_gene: TRBJ2-7
CDR3nt: TGTGCCAGTAGTCTCTTTGGCGGGGGGCCGGGAGATACGCAGTATTTT; CDR3aa: CASSLFGGGPGDTQYF; v_gene: TRBV19; d_gene: TRBD2; abundance: .; j_gene: TRBJ2-3
CDR3nt: TGTGCCAGCAGCTTAGAAGGGGGTAGCAATCAGCCCCAGCATTTT; CDR3aa: CASSLEGGSNQPQHF; v_gene: TRBV7-2; d_gene: .; abundance: once; j_gene: TRBJ1-5
CDR3nt: TGTGCCAGCTCAACCGGACTAGTGATAGCCGGGGAGCTGTTTTTT; CDR3aa: CASSTGLVIAGELFF; v_gene: TRBV3-1/TRBV3-2; d_gene: TRBD2; abundance: .; j_gene: TRBJ2-2
CDR3nt: TGTGCCTGTGGAGTTGAGGGATCCGTCGTCGGCGTCCCTAATGAAAAACTGTTTTTT; CDR3aa: CACGVEGSVVGVPNEKLFF; v_gene: TRBV30; d_gene: .; abundance: .; j_gene: TRBJ1-4
CDR3nt: TGCAGCGTTGAGGGAACAGGGAATGAAAAACTGTTTTTT; CDR3aa: CSVEGTGNEKLFF; v_gene: TRBV29-1; d_gene: .; abundance: .; j_gene: TRBJ1-4
CDR3nt: TGTGCCAGCAGCGGATACGGACACCGCTCTGGAAACACCATATATTTT; CDR3aa: CASSGYGHRSGNTIYF; v_gene: TRBV5-6; d_gene: .; abundance: .; j_gene: TRBJ1-3
CDR3nt: TGTGCCAGCAGCACAAAGACTAGCGGGGGGCGGGGGTCCTACAATGAGCAGTTCTTC; CDR3aa: CASSTKTSGGRGSYNEQFF; v_gene: TRBV5-4; d_gene: TRBD2; abundance: .; j_gene: TRBJ2-1
CDR3nt: TGCGCCAGCAGCTTGTCGGCAGGGGGGTTGAACACTGAAGCTTTCTTT; CDR3aa: CASSLSAGGLNTEAFF; v_gene: TRBV5-1; d_gene: TRBD1; abundance: once; j_gene: TRBJ1-1
CDR3nt: TGTGCCAGCAGTGTCGACTCTCGTAGCTCCTACAATGAGCAGTTCTTC; CDR3aa: CASSVDSRSSYNEQFF; v_gene: TRBV6-1; d_gene: .; abundance: .; j_gene: TRBJ2-1
CDR3nt: TGCGCCAGCAGCCCCCGGACAGGGGATGGCTACACCTTC; CDR3aa: CASSPRTGDGYTF; v_gene: TRBV5-1; d_gene: TRBD1; abundance: few; j_gene: TRBJ1-2
CDR3nt: TGTGCCAGCAGCCAGGCAGGGGGCAGGAATTCACCCCTCCACTTT; CDR3aa: CASSQAGGRNSPLHF; v_gene: TRBV4-2; d_gene: TRBD1; abundance: .; j_gene: TRBJ1-6
CDR3nt: TGTGCTAGTGGTTCCGGTCATCCACCCTATGGCTACACCTTC; CDR3aa: CASGSGHPPYGYTF; v_gene: TRBV12-5; d_gene: .; abundance: .; j_gene: TRBJ1-2
CDR3nt: TGCGCCAGCAGCCGGGACAGGAGGCTTAATGGCTACACCTTC; CDR3aa: CASSRDRRLNGYTF; v_gene: TRBV4-1; d_gene: TRBD1; abundance: .; j_gene: TRBJ1-2